What follows are 29 T cell receptor beta chains derived from one specimen sequenced in a study of low-dose radiotherapy and immunotherapy resistance in tumors. Described time point: after trial treatment. Described treatment: LDRT plus nivolumab, ipilimumab, low-dose cyclophosphamide and aspirin (RACIN trial). cDNA synthesis used a TRAV/TRBV-specific primer set for both chains. Over approximately 20 PCR cycles, TCRs were amplified from a constant-region primer and V-primer adapter. MiXCR, applied by TCRdb to the reads, yields one record per CDR3 protein. The sample shows 80,000 or so distinct CDR3 sequences, 15% to 20% of them seen only once. The sequences come from PBMCs, collected after low-dose radiotherapy plus immunotherapy. The receptor set was obtained from a male donor with prostate cancer.

This clonotype was recorded many times. The CDR3 DNA sequence: TGCGCCAGCAGCTTGGAAGTATCTACCGGGGAGCTGTTTTTT. This sequence encodes CASSLEVSTGELFF. The chain joins TRBV5-1 to TRBJ2-2; D is uncertain. This CDR3 is built from 14 residues. Per germline, CDR1 SGHRS and CDR2 YFSETQ. V was shortened by 0 bases and J by 5 bases, with 8 bases between the two germline ends.

Many counts were recorded for this clonotype. CDR3 residues: CASSPQEGQPQHF. The CDR3 DNA sequence: TGTGCCAGCAGTCCACAGGAGGGGCAGCCCCAGCATTTT. The rearrangement links TRBV12-3 or TRBV12-4 to TRBJ1-5; D perhaps matches TRBD1 (5 bases). The CDR3 totals 13 residues. Trimming removed 5 bases at V and 7 bases at J, with 12 bases between.

This clonotype was observed many times. J is TRBJ2-7 and V is TRBV7-2, with D uncertain. V shed 8 bases and J shed 5 bases, with 19 bases lying between them. CDR3 length equals 14 residues. Germline-derived CDR1 and CDR2 are SGHTA and FQGNSA. The CDR3 nucleotides read TGTGCCAGCTCCCAGCGCAATTTGATCGACGAGCAGTACTTC. Translation gives CASSQRNLIDEQYF.

This clonotype was detected ten times or more. This rearrangement joins TRBV4-1 to TRBJ2-1, with 10 bases that match TRBD1. The ends lost 1 base at V and 3 bases at J; junction bases unmatched: 6. The CDR3 consists of 17 residues. CDR1 and CDR2 (germline): MGHRA, YSYEKL. Here the CDR3 reads CASSQVWTGGSYNEQFF. CDR3 nucleotide sequence: TGCGCCAGCAGCCAAGTCTGGACAGGGGGTAGCTACAATGAGCAGTTCTTC.

The table lists this clonotype with a few counts. A much larger clone lies a single base off, so this may be a read error. The rearrangement joins TRBV7-3 to TRBJ2-1; perhaps D is TRBD1 or TRBD2 (5 bases each). Per germline, CDR1 SGHTA and CDR2 FQGTGA. The CDR3 contains 14 residues. This CDR3 reads CVSSPGTDYNEQFF. CDR3 bases: TGTGTCAGCAGCCCCGGGACGGACTACAATGAGCAGTTCTTC.

This clonotype appeared many times. The rearrangement joins TRBV4-3 to TRBJ2-2; TRBD2 is a possible D gene (5 bases). From germline, CDR1 is LGHNA and CDR2 YSLEER. V was trimmed by 0 bases and J by 4 bases, leaving 9 bases between them. The CDR3 has 15 amino acids. The CDR3 loop is CASSQDRLATGELFF. CDR3 in DNA: TGCGCCAGCAGCCAAGATCGGCTAGCCACCGGGGAGCTGTTTTTT.

J is TRBJ2-5 and V is TRBV18, with a tentative D call TRBD1 (6 bases). The V gene lost 2 bases and the J gene lost 2 bases, with 12 bases spanning the gap. This CDR3 is 15 amino acids long. Germline V gene lookup returns CDR1 KGHSH and CDR2 LQKENI. The CDR3 is CASSPIPGVQETQYF. The CDR3 coding sequence is TGTGCCAGCTCACCAATCCCAGGGGTTCAAGAGACCCAGTACTTC.

This clonotype came up many times. The chain combines TRBV20-1 with TRBJ2-1, with D perhaps TRBD2 (6 bases). The V gene lost 0 bases and the J gene lost 4 bases, with 16 bases spanning the gap. Per germline, CDR1 DFQATT and CDR2 SNEGSKA (reference sequence). This CDR3 contains 16 residues. The CDR3 is CSARDRVGGGYNEQFF. CDR3 coding DNA: TGCAGTGCTAGAGATCGGGTGGGAGGTGGTTACAATGAGCAGTTCTTC.

This clonotype turned up a few times. The chain links TRBV27 to TRBJ2-7; D is perhaps TRBD1 (6 bases). The CDR3 has 13 residues. In germline, CDR1 is MNHEY, CDR2 SMNVEV (reference sequence). V lost 6 bases, J lost 2 bases, and 11 bases lay in between. CDR3 nucleotides: TGTGCCAGCAGATCTAACAGGGCCTACGAGCAGTACTTC. This gives the protein CASRSNRAYEQYF.

This clonotype was recorded at least ten times. This chain links TRBV12-3 or TRBV12-4 with TRBJ2-7; 9 nucleotides line up with TRBD2. V gave up 3 bases and J gave up 3 bases; unmatched junction bases: 9. The CDR3 runs to 16 residues. CDR3 in amino acids: CASSFITTSGYYEQYF. The CDR3 region has the DNA TGTGCCAGCAGTTTTATCACTACTAGCGGGTACTACGAGCAGTACTTC.

As for this clonotype: One end of the junction varies from germline; a read error may be responsible. The rearrangement uses TRBV14 and TRBJ2-1, with 10 bases that match TRBD2. CDR1 and CDR2 (germline): SGHDN, FVKESK. There are 15 residues in the CDR3. CDR3 bases: TGTGCCAGCAGCCCATTAGCGGGAGGTGTTGATGAGCAGTTCTTT. Translating gives CASSPLAGGVDEQFF.

This clonotype appeared many times. The chain is built from TRBV6-2 or TRBV6-3 and TRBJ2-7, with 11 positions matching TRBD1. The germline V gene has CDR1 MNHEY and CDR2 SVGEGT. After removal of 7 bases from V and 0 bases from J, the junction contained 5 bases not matched to a gene. The length of the CDR3 is 15 residues. The CDR3 DNA follows: TGTGCCAGCAAGAAGGACAGGGGGCCCTCCTACGAGCAGTACTTC. It encodes CASKKDRGPSYEQYF.

This clonotype was picked up a small number of times. This chain links TRBV20-1 with TRBJ2-1, with 7 bases that match TRBD1. The CDR3 spans 15 residues. V was clipped by 6 bases and J by 3 bases; unmatched bases: 11. The germline V gene encodes CDR1 DFQATT and CDR2 SNEGSKA (reference sequence). CDR3 amino acids: CSAQPARTGYNEQFF. The CDR3 DNA sequence: TGCAGTGCCCAACCCGCGAGGACAGGCTACAATGAGCAGTTCTTC.

This clonotype was observed at least ten times. The chain is built from TRBV6-6 and TRBJ2-5; 9 bases match TRBD2. Germline-derived CDR1 and CDR2 are MNHNY and SVGAGI (reference sequence). The V gene end was trimmed by 2 bases and the J gene end by 4 bases; junction bases not matched to a gene: 8. The CDR3 length is 16 residues. CDR3 DNA: TGTGCCAGCAGTTACGGGCTAGCGGGACACCCAGAGACCCAGTACTTC. It is translated as CASSYGLAGHPETQYF.

This clonotype was counted many times. The chain joins TRBV20-1 to TRBJ1-2, with D hard to call. CDR3 length equals 12 residues. Trimming left V 4 bases short and J 4 bases short, with 10 bases between. Germline CDR1 and CDR2: DFQATT and SNEGSKA (reference sequence). The CDR3 is CSAIGRSYGYTF. The CDR3 DNA sequence: TGCAGTGCTATTGGACGGAGCTATGGCTACACCTTC.

This clonotype was counted many times. The gene calls are TRBV6-2 or TRBV6-3 and TRBJ2-3, with 7 bases aligning to TRBD1. The J segment lost 0 bases and the V segment lost 2 bases, leaving 2 bases of the junction unmatched. The germline gives CDR1 MNHEY, CDR2 SVGEGT. The CDR3 sequence is 15 residues long. CDR3 DNA sequence: TGTGCCAGCAGTTACAAGGGACAGAGCACAGATACGCAGTATTTT. Protein sequence: CASSYKGQSTDTQYF.

Ten or more counts support this clonotype. The chain has TRBV7-9 and TRBJ2-3; tentative D call: TRBD1 (6 bases). CDR1 and CDR2 from the germline V gene are SEHNR and FQNEAQ (reference sequence). V was trimmed by 3 bases and J by 4 bases, leaving 11 bases between them. This CDR3 spans 14 amino acids. Here the CDR3 reads CASSLGEGADTQYF. The CDR3 DNA reads TGTGCCAGCAGCTTGGGTGAGGGGGCAGATACGCAGTATTTT.

Concerning this clonotype: A far larger clone differs by one base, so this is likely a read error. Because it lacks the conserved phenylalanine or tryptophan at the end, this CDR3 is likely a read error. The chain uses TRBV6-1 and TRBJ2-1; 11 bases are shared with TRBD1. The CDR3 is made up of 12 amino acids. Trimming removed 5 bases from V and 13 bases from J; junction bases left unmatched: 4. The germline gives CDR1 MNHNS, CDR2 SASEGT. The CDR3 DNA reads TGTGCCAGCAGTTATGGACAGGGGGCCCAGTTCCTC. Protein product: CASSYGQGAQFL.

This clonotype was observed many times. The chain has TRBV12-3 or TRBV12-4 and TRBJ2-2; D is undetermined. Deletions cut 8 bases from V and 4 bases from J, with 11 bases between. The CDR3 consists of 13 residues. CDR3 DNA sequence: TGTGCCAGCTATACCTGGCTCACCGGGGAGCTGTTTTTT. This gives the protein CASYTWLTGELFF.

The sample holds many counts of this clonotype. The chain couples TRBV10-3 to TRBJ2-3, with D possibly called TRBD1 or TRBD2 (5 bases each). The CDR3 spans 14 residues. Germline V gene lookup returns CDR1 ENHRY and CDR2 SYGVKD. V gave up 4 bases and J gave up 1 base, with 9 bases separating them. The CDR3 loop reads CAISAGAGTDTQYF. The CDR3 nucleotides read TGTGCCATCAGTGCCGGGGCGGGCACAGATACGCAGTATTTT.

In regard to this clonotype: This probably arose from a read error, given a far larger clone one base away. V is TRBV28 and J is TRBJ2-1, with a weak D call TRBD2 (5 bases). Germline lookup yields CDR1 MDHEN and CDR2 SYDVKM. CDR3 length equals 15 residues. The V end was cut by 3 bases, the J end by 10 bases, with 19 bases between. The CDR3 protein is CASSLASGSSYEQFF. The CDR3 nucleotides read TGTGCCAGCAGTTTGGCCAGTGGGAGTTCCTACGAGCAGTTCTTC. The whole variable domain, remainder taken from reference TRBV28 and TRBJ2-1, is DVKVTQSSRYLVKRTGEKVFLECVQDMDHENMFWYRQDPGLGLRLIYFSYDVKMKEKGDIPEGYSVSREKKERFSLILESASTNQTSMYLCASSLASGSSYEQFFGPGTRLTVL.

This clonotype was seen a handful of times. This CDR3 reads CASSPRGLASGANVLTF. Written as DNA, the CDR3 is TGTGCCAGCAGCCCCAGGGGTTTGGCCTCTGGGGCCAACGTCCTGACTTTC. V usage is TRBV5-4 and J usage is TRBJ2-6, with a possible D match to TRBD1 (6 bases). Germline-derived CDR1 and CDR2 are SGHNT and YYREEE (reference sequence). The CDR3 has 17 amino acids. V lost 4 bases and J lost 0, with 14 bases in between.

This clonotype was detected ten times or more. The chain links TRBV9 to TRBJ2-5; D may be TRBD2 (6 bases). Germline V gene sequence: CDR1 SGDLS, CDR2 YYNGEE. V lost 3 bases to trimming and J lost 9 bases, with 15 bases between them. The CDR3 covers 13 residues. CDR3 sequence (DNA): TGTGCCAGCAGCGGCGGTGGAGGGAGGTCCCAGTACTTC. Translating gives CASSGGGGRSQYF.

This clonotype appeared many times. The rearrangement links TRBV20-1 to TRBJ2-3; tentative D call: TRBD2 (6 bases). This CDR3 contains 13 residues. V was clipped by 3 bases and J by 3 bases, with 10 bases between them. Germline CDR1 is DFQATT and CDR2 is SNEGSKA (reference sequence). The CDR3 coding sequence is TGCAGTGCTAGCGACGGGAGAACAGATACGCAGTATTTT. Translating it yields CSASDGRTDTQYF.

This clonotype was recorded many times. This chain uses TRBV6-6 with TRBJ2-7, with 8 bases matching TRBD2. CDR3 length equals 15 residues. Germline values: CDR1 MNHNY, CDR2 SVGAGI (reference sequence). Trimming at V came to 4 bases and at J to 3 bases, leaving 8 bases not matched to a gene. The CDR3 is CASSSLAGRGYEQYF. The CDR3 coding sequence is TGTGCCAGCAGTTCCTTAGCGGGAAGGGGCTACGAGCAGTACTTC.

Many counts were recorded for this clonotype. V is TRBV20-1 and J is TRBJ1-5; no definite D call. The CDR3 contains 15 residues. Germline-derived CDR1 and CDR2 are DFQATT and SNEGSKA (reference sequence). With 5 bases removed from V and 2 bases from J, the gap between germline ends came to 16 bases. CDR3 sequence: CSAPLGFIGNQPQHF. The CDR3 DNA sequence: TGCAGTGCTCCCTTAGGGTTTATCGGCAATCAGCCCCAGCATTTT.

The sample holds many counts of this clonotype. The chain has TRBV20-1 and TRBJ2-7; TRBD1 agrees at 7 bases. Losses at the gene ends were 6 bases for V and 3 bases for J; bases not matched to a gene: 11. CDR1 DFQATT and CDR2 SNEGSKA come from the germline V gene (reference sequence). This CDR3 is 14 amino acids long. This CDR3 is CSARRGTANYEQYF. CDR3 in DNA: TGCAGTGCGCGGCGTGGGACAGCTAACTACGAGCAGTACTTC.

V is TRBV5-6 and J is TRBJ2-1; TRBD2 agrees at 10 bases. Per the germline V gene, CDR1 is SGHDT and CDR2 is YYEEEE. Trimming cost V 2 bases and J 8 bases; bases outside gene matches: 10. This CDR3 has 16 amino acids. CDR3 region: CASSFRLAGPQDEQFF. In nucleotides, the CDR3 is TGTGCCAGCAGCTTTAGACTAGCGGGTCCCCAGGATGAGCAGTTCTTC.

In its sample, this clonotype was seen many times. This rearrangement joins TRBV7-2 to TRBJ1-1; D perhaps matches TRBD1 (5 bases). Germline V gene sequence: CDR1 SGHTA, CDR2 FQGNSA. CDR3 size: 15 residues. Trimming shortened V by 4 bases and J by 2 bases, and 14 bases separated the two germline ends. The CDR3 here is CASSSTGTSNTEAFF. CDR3 sequence (DNA): TGTGCCAGCAGCTCCACCGGGACGTCTAACACTGAAGCTTTCTTT.